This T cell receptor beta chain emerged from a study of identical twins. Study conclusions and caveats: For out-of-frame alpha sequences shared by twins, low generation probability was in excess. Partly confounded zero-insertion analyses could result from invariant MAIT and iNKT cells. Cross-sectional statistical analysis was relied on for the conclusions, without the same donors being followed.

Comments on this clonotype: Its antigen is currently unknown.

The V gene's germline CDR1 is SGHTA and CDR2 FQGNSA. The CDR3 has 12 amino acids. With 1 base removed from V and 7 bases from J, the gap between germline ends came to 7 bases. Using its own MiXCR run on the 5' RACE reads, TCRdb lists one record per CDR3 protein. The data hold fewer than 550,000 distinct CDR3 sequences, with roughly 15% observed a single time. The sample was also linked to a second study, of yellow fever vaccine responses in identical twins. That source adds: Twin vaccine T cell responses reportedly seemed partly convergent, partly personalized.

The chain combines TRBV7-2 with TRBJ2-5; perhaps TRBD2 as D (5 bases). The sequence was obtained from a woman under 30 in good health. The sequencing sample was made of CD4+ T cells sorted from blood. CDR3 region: CASSLVGGTQYF. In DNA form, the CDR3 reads TGTGCCAGCAGCTTAGTTGGAGGGACCCAGTACTTC.